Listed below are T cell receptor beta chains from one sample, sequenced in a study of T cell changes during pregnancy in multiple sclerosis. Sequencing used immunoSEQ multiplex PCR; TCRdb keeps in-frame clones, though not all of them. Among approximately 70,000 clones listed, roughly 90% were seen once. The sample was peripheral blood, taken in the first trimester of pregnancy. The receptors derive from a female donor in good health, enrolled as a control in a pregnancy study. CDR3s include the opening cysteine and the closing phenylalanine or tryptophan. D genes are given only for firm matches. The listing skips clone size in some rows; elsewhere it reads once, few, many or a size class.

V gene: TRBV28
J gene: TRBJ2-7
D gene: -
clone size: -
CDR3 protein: CASSLIGTGVSYEQYF
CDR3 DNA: TGTGCCAGCAGTTTGATAGGGACTGGGGTATCGTACGAGCAGTACTTC

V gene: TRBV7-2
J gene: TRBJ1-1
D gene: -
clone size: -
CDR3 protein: CASSLETYTEAFF
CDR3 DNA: TGTGCCAGCAGCTTAGAAACATACACTGAAGCTTTCTTT

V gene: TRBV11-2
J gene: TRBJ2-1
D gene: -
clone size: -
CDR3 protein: CASSSVDNEQFF
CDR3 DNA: TGTGCCAGCAGCTCGGTCGACAATGAGCAGTTCTTC

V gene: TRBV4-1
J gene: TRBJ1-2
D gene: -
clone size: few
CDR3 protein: CASSQGDGYTF
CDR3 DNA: TGCGCCAGCAGCCAAGGAGATGGCTACACCTTC

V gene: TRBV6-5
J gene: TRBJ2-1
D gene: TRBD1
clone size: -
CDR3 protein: CASSRDRGIYNEQFF
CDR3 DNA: TGTGCCAGCAGTAGGGACAGGGGGATCTACAATGAGCAGTTCTTC

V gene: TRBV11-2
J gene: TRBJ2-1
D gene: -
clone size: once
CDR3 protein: CASSYGGDSNEQFF
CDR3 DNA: TGTGCCAGCAGCTATGGAGGGGACTCCAATGAGCAGTTCTTC

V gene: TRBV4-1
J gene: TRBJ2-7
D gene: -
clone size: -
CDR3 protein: CASSPILANLNQQYF
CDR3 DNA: TGCGCCAGCAGCCCCATCCTAGCAAACCTTAACCAGCAGTACTTC

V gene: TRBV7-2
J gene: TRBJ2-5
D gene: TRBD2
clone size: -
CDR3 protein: CASSIAPGLATRETQYF
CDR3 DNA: TGTGCCAGCAGCATCGCTCCGGGACTAGCAACCCGAGAGACCCAGTACTTC

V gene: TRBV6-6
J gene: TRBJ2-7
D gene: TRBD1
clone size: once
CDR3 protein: CASSYSGQGIGEQYF
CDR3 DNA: TGTGCCAGCAGTTACTCAGGACAGGGTATAGGCGAGCAGTACTTC

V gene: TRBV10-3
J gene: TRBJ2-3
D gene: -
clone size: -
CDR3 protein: CAISESGGGTDTQYF
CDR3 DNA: TGTGCCATCAGTGAGTCGGGGGGAGGCACAGATACGCAGTATTTT

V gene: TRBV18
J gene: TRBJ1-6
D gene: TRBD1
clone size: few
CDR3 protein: CASSSGRVRTGGQIIHF
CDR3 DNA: TGTGCCAGCTCATCAGGTCGGGTTAGGACAGGGGGCCAAATAATCCACTTT

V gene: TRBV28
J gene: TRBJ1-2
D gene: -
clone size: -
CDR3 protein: CASYSPYPGISSYGYTF
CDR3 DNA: TGTGCCAGCTACAGTCCGTACCCGGGAATTTCCTCCTATGGCTACACCTTC

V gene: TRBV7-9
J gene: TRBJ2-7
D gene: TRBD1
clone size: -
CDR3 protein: CASSAPGTGLTKEQYF
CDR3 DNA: TGTGCCAGCAGCGCCCCCGGGACAGGGTTAACTAAGGAGCAGTACTTC

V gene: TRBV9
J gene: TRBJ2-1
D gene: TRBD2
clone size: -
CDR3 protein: CASSTLAGSSYNEQFF
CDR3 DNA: TGTGCCAGCAGCACCCTAGCGGGGAGCTCCTACAATGAGCAGTTCTTC

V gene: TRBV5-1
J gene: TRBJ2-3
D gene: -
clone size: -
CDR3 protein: CASSLDSPRDTQYF
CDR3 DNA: TGCGCCAGCAGCTTGGACAGCCCCCGGGATACGCAGTATTTT

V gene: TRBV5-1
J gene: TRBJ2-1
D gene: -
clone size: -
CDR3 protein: CASSLGLGEQFF
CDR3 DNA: TGCGCCAGCAGCTTGGGGCTTGGTGAGCAGTTCTTC

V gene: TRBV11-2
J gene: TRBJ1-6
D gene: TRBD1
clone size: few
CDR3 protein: CASSFSFLTGQGSPLHF
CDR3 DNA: TGTGCCAGCAGCTTTTCGTTTTTGACAGGGCAGGGGTCACCCCTCCACTTT

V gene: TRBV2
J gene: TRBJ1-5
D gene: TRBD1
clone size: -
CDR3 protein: CASKGTGSNQPQHF
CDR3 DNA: TGTGCCAGCAAAGGGACAGGTAGCAATCAGCCCCAGCATTTT

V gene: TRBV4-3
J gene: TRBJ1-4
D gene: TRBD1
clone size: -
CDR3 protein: CASSSLGTGMGKLFF
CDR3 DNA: TGCGCCAGCAGTTCTTTGGGGACAGGGATGGGAAAACTGTTTTTT

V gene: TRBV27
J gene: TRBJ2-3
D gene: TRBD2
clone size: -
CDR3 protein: CASSLGTSGRFTDTQYF
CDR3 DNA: TGTGCCAGCAGTCTGGGGACTAGCGGGAGATTCACAGATACGCAGTATTTT

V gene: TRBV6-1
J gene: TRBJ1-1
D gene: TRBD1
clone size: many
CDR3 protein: CATTRDRPSAFF
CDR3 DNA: TGTGCCACTACGAGGGACAGACCTTCTGCTTTCTTT

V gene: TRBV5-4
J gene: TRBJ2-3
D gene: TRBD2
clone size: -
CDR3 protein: CASSQGLAGGTSTDTQYF
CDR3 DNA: TGTGCCAGCAGCCAGGGGCTAGCGGGGGGGACTAGCACAGATACGCAGTATTTT

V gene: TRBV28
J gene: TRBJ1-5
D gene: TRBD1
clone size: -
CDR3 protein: CTAGQGSQPQHF
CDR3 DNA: TGTACTGCGGGACAGGGATCTCAGCCCCAGCATTTT

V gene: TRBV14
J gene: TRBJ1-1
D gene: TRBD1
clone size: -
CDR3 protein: CASSGGQAGTEAFF
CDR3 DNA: TGTGCCAGCAGCGGAGGACAGGCCGGGACTGAAGCTTTCTTT

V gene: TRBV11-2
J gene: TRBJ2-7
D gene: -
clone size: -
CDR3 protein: CASSLAGHRYEQYF
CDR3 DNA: TGTGCCAGCAGCTTAGCGGGTCACCGCTACGAGCAGTACTTC

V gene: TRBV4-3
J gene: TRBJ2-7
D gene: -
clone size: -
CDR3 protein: CASSQSGKYEQYF
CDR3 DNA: TGCGCCAGCAGCCAATCGGGGAAATACGAGCAGTACTTC

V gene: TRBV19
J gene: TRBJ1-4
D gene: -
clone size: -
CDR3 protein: CASSMPPGGVDEKLFF
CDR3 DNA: TGTGCCAGTAGTATGCCCCCCGGGGGGGTTGATGAAAAACTGTTTTTT

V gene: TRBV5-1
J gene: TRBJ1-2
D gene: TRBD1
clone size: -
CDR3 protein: CASSSGQGNNLYGYTF
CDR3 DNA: TGCGCCAGCAGCTCCGGACAGGGAAATAACCTCTATGGCTACACCTTC

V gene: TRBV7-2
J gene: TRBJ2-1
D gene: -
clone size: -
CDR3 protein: CASSSFGGNPNEQFF
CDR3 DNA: TGTGCCAGCAGCTCTTTTGGGGGGAATCCGAATGAGCAGTTCTTC

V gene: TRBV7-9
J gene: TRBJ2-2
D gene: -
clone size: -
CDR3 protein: CASSFLTGRPGELFF
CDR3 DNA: TGTGCCAGCAGCTTTTTGACAGGCCGGCCCGGGGAGCTGTTTTTT

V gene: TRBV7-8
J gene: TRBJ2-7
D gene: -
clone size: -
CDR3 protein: CASSLGTYRGKLGYEQYF
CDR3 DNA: TGTGCCAGCAGCTTAGGGACTTATCGGGGGAAACTTGGATACGAGCAGTACTTC

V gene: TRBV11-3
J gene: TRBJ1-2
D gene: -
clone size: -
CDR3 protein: CASSVRGYGYTF
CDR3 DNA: TGTGCCAGCAGCGTCCGGGGATATGGCTACACCTTC

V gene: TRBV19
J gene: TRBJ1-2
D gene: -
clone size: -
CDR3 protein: CASINVGEEYGYTF
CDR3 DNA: TGTGCCAGTATCAATGTTGGGGAGGAATATGGCTACACCTTC

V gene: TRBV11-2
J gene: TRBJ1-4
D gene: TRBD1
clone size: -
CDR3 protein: CASSARGQGEEKLFF
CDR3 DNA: TGTGCCAGCAGCGCCCGGGGACAGGGGGAAGAAAAACTGTTTTTT

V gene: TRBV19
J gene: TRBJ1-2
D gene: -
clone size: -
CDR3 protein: CASSVDRLVGYTF
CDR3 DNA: TGTGCCAGTAGCGTTGACAGGTTGGTGGGCTACACCTTC

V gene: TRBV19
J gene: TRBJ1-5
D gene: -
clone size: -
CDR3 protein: CASSTRTATSYSNQPQHF
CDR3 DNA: TGTGCCAGTAGTACCCGCACAGCTACTAGTTATAGCAATCAGCCCCAGCATTTT

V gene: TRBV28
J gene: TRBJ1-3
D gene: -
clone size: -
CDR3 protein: CASSFWGAGNTIYF
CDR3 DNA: TGTGCCAGCAGTTTTTGGGGAGCTGGAAACACCATATATTTT

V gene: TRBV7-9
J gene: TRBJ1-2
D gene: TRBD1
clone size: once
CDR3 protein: CASSPDRGGGYGYTF
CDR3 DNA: TGTGCCAGCAGCCCTGACAGGGGGGGAGGCTATGGCTACACCTTC

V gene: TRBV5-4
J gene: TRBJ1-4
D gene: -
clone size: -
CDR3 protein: CASSLTANEKLFF
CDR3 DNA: TGTGCCAGCAGCTTAACGGCTAATGAAAAACTGTTTTTT

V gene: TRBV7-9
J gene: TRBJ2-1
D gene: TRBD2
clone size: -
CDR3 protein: CASSLGRGLYNEQFF
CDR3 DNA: TGTGCCAGCAGCCTAGGGAGGGGCCTCTACAATGAGCAGTTCTTC

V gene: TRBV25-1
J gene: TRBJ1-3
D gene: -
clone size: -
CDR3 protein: CASSALGSGNTIYF
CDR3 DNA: TGTGCCAGCAGTGCTCTAGGCTCTGGAAACACCATATATTTT

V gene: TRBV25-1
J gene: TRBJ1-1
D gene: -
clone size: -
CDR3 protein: CASRDRMNTEAFF
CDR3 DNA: TGTGCCAGCAGGGACAGAATGAACACTGAAGCTTTCTTT

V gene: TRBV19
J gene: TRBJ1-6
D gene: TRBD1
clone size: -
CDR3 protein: CATRGQNNSPLHF
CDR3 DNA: TGTGCCACCCGGGGACAGAATAATTCACCCCTCCACTTT

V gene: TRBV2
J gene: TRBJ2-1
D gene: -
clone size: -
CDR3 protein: CASRRAVNEQFF
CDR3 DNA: TGTGCCAGCAGGAGGGCGGTCAATGAGCAGTTCTTC

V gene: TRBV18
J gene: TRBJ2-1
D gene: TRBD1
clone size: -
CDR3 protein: CASSPLRGQNNEQFF
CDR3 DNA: TGTGCCAGCTCACCACTGAGGGGGCAGAACAATGAGCAGTTCTTC

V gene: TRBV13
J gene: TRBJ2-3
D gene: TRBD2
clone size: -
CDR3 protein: CASSSMTSGAFTDTQYF
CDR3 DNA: TGTGCCAGCAGCTCCATGACTAGCGGGGCTTTCACAGATACGCAGTATTTT

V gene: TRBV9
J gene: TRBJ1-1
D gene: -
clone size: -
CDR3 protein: CASSAYLNENTEAFF
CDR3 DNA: TGTGCCAGCAGCGCCTACCTGAACGAAAACACTGAAGCTTTCTTT